What follows are 18 T cell receptor beta chains derived from one specimen sequenced in a study of T cell changes during pregnancy in multiple sclerosis. TCRdb keeps only in-frame clones here, not all; method: immunoSEQ multiplex PCR. The table records tens of thousands of clones, roughly nine tenths of them present only once. The sequencing used peripheral blood, collected after pregnancy. The receptor set was obtained from a female donor in good health, enrolled as a control in a pregnancy study.

V usage is TRBV30 and J usage is TRBJ1-2; TRBD1 is a possible D gene (6 bases). The ends were cut back, 4 bases at V and 2 bases at J, with 8 bases in the middle. This CDR3 has 12 amino acids. CDR1 is GTSNPN and CDR2 is SVGIG in the germline V gene (reference sequence). This CDR3 reads CAWIGGNYGYTF. Written as DNA, the CDR3 is TGTGCCTGGATAGGGGGAAACTATGGCTACACCTTC.

In this sample, this clone turned up once. This chain links TRBV18 with TRBJ1-2, with a possible D match to TRBD1 (6 bases). Germline CDR1 reads KGHSH; CDR2 reads LQKENI. The CDR3 contains 14 residues. Trimming removed 4 bases at V and 3 bases at J, with 12 bases between. CDR3 residues: CASSRQGGDYGYTF. In DNA, the CDR3 is TGTGCCAGCTCACGCCAAGGGGGTGACTATGGCTACACCTTC.

This clone was picked up a small number of times. V is TRBV18 and J is TRBJ1-1, with a weak D call TRBD1 (6 bases). Germline assignment: CDR1 KGHSH and CDR2 LQKENI. The CDR3 is 14 amino acids. V was clipped by 6 bases and J by 1 base, with 12 bases between them. CDR3 DNA sequence: TGTGCCAGCTCCCCCGGGACACCGAACACTGAAGCTTTCTTT. It encodes CASSPGTPNTEAFF. Supplemented by reference TRBV18 and TRBJ1-1, the full variable domain reads NAGVMQNPRHLVRRRGQEARLRCSPMKGHSHVYWYRQLPEEGLKFMVYLQKENIIDESGMPKERFSAEFPKEGPSILRIQQVVRGDSAAYFCASSPGTPNTEAFFGQGTRLTVV.

V gene TRBV4-3 combines with J gene TRBJ1-5; 7 bases line up with TRBD1. Germline V gene sequence: CDR1 LGHNA, CDR2 YSLEER. The trim removed 0 bases at V and 3 bases at J, leaving 8 bases unmatched. The length of the CDR3 is 17 residues. The CDR3 bases are TGCGCCAGCAGCCAAGACCCGGCCAGGGGGTCCAATCAGCCCCAGCATTTT. It yields the protein CASSQDPARGSNQPQHF.

The V call is TRBV4-2, the J call TRBJ2-7, with D perhaps matching TRBD2 (6 bases). The CDR3 is 15 amino acids. Between the trimmed V and J ends, which lost 3 bases and 2 bases, there was a span of 14 bases. The germline CDR1 and CDR2 sequences are LGHNA and YNFKEQ. The CDR3 spells CASSHNRDWTYEQYF. As DNA, the CDR3 is TGTGCCAGCAGCCACAACCGGGACTGGACCTACGAGCAGTACTTC.

The genes are TRBV7-6 and TRBJ2-3; 11 bases align to TRBD2. This CDR3 region has 16 residues. The J segment lost 0 bases and the V segment lost 5 bases, leaving 4 bases of the junction unmatched. The germline V gene has CDR1 SGHVS and CDR2 FNYEAQ. For the CDR3, the DNA is TGTGCCAGCAGCCGACGGACTAGCGGGAGCACAGATACGCAGTATTTT. Amino acid sequence: CASSRRTSGSTDTQYF.

V gene TRBV27 combines with J gene TRBJ2-5; tentative D call: TRBD2 (5 bases). CDR3 length: 14 residues. V was pared by 8 bases and J by 5 bases, with 18 bases between. Germline CDR1 MNHEY, CDR2 SMNVEV (reference sequence). The CDR3 spells CASSSASRHETQYF. The CDR3, as DNA: TGTGCCAGCTCCTCGGCTAGCCGGCATGAGACCCAGTACTTC.

This clone was picked up many times. The chain employs TRBV6-4 and TRBJ2-1, with 7 nucleotides matching TRBD2. CDR1 MRHNA and CDR2 SNTAGT come from the germline V gene. V lost 5 bases, J lost 7 bases, and 11 bases stayed unmatched. The CDR3 covers 15 residues. The CDR3 DNA reads as TGTGCCAGCAGTTCCGGGAGCGGGGAGATGAATGAGCAGTTCTTC. Amino acid sequence: CASSSGSGEMNEQFF.

This rearrangement joins TRBV19 to TRBJ1-2, with D perhaps TRBD1 (5 bases). Per germline, CDR1 LNHDA and CDR2 SQIVND (reference sequence). The CDR3 consists of 11 residues. V was pared by 6 bases and J by 7 bases, with 9 bases between. The CDR3 loop reads CASSYRSGYTF. CDR3 sequence (DNA): TGTGCCAGTAGCTACAGGTCTGGCTACACCTTC.

V gene TRBV27 combines with J gene TRBJ1-5; 12 bases match TRBD1. V dropped 7 bases and J dropped 6; count of bases not matched to a gene: 1. The CDR3 is 13 amino acids. The germline V gene has CDR1 MNHEY and CDR2 SMNVEV (reference sequence). Here the CDR3 reads CASKGQGAQPQHF. The CDR3 region has the DNA TGTGCCAGCAAGGGACAGGGGGCTCAGCCCCAGCATTTT.

The gene calls are TRBV11-3 and TRBJ1-6; the D is unclear. CDR1 SGHNT and CDR2 YENEEA come from the germline V gene. Trimming removed 4 bases at V and 7 bases at J, with 11 bases between. CDR3 length equals 14 residues. CDR3 bases: TGTGCCAGCAGCTCGGCGGTCCCGAATTCACCCCTCCACTTT. This codes for CASSSAVPNSPLHF.

V usage is TRBV5-1 and J usage is TRBJ2-7, with TRBD1 identical over 8 bases. V was clipped by 4 bases and J by 0 bases; unmatched bases: 6. The CDR3 has 15 residues. Per the germline V gene, CDR1 is SGHRS and CDR2 is YFSETQ. This CDR3 reads CASSATGAYSYEQYF. The CDR3 nucleotides read TGCGCCAGCAGCGCGACAGGGGCCTACTCCTACGAGCAGTACTTC.

The chain couples TRBV7-9 to TRBJ2-7; perhaps TRBD1 as D (6 bases). Trimming removed 5 bases at V and 2 bases at J, with 13 bases between. The CDR3 has 14 amino acids. Germline CDR1 reads SEHNR; CDR2 reads FQNEAQ (reference sequence). The CDR3 nucleotides are TGTGCCAGCAGCCAACGGGACAACCCCTACGAGCAGTACTTC. Amino acids: CASSQRDNPYEQYF.

This clone occurred a few times. This chain connects TRBV5-1 to TRBJ1-1; D is undetermined. Deletions cut 6 bases from V and 7 bases from J, with 13 bases between. The CDR3 length is 12 residues. The germline CDR1 and CDR2 sequences are SGHRS and YFSETQ. CDR3 amino acids: CASISASNEAFF. Here the CDR3 DNA reads TGCGCCAGCATAAGTGCGAGTAATGAAGCTTTCTTT.

The CDR3 region is CASSLQGIYGYTF. CDR3 DNA sequence: TGTGCCAGCAGCTTACAGGGGATCTATGGCTACACCTTC. This rearrangement joins TRBV7-8 to TRBJ1-2; D might be TRBD1 (6 bases). The CDR3 has 13 amino acids. Trimming cost V 2 bases and J 4 bases, with 8 bases left between them. CDR1 and CDR2 from the germline V gene are SGHVS and FQNEAQ.

The chain links TRBV23-1 to TRBJ2-7; TRBD2 aligns across 7 bases. TRBV23-1 is given ORF status, its function remaining uncertain. The CDR3 contains 18 residues. V lost 6 bases and J lost 7; bases outside the gene matches: 24. The CDR3 DNA reads as TGCGCCAGCAGCCAAACCCCCATTGAGCGGGATCACCAGTGGGAGCAGTACTTC. Encoded protein: CASSQTPIERDHQWEQYF.

The CDR3 here is CASSPNTGELFF. CDR3 nucleotides: TGTGCCAGCAGCCCTAACACCGGGGAGCTGTTTTTT. V is TRBV5-4 and J is TRBJ2-2; D ambiguous. This CDR3 is 12 amino acids long. CDR1 and CDR2 from the germline V gene are SGHNT and YYREEE (reference sequence). V was trimmed by 4 bases and J by 2 bases, leaving 3 bases between them. Variable domain in full (rest from reference TRBV5-4 and TRBJ2-2): ETGVTQSPTHLIKTRGQQVTLRCSSQSGHNTVSWYQQALGQGPQFIFQYYREEENGRGNFPPRFSGLQFPNYSSELNVNALELDDSALYLCASSPNTGELFFGEGSRLTVL.

The chain recombines TRBV11-2 with TRBJ2-1; D call uncertain. Trimming left V 0 bases short and J 4 bases short, with 10 bases between. The CDR3 covers 15 residues. Germline-derived CDR1 and CDR2 are SGHAT and FQNNGV. The CDR3 nucleotides read TGTGCCAGCAGCTTAGATCTAGGAAGATACAATGAGCAGTTCTTC. This codes for CASSLDLGRYNEQFF.